Shown below are 29 T cell receptor beta chains from a single sample sequenced in a study of graft-versus-host responses after intestinal transplantation. TCRdb's copy holds only in-frame clones and misses some; the assay was immunoSEQ multiplex PCR. The table includes about 41,000 clones, around 96% detected once. Their recognized antigens are unknown. The sample consisted of unstimulated CD8+ T cells sorted from spleen or lymph node cells, taken before transplant. The source of these receptors is a human donor who was the organ donor for an intestinal transplant.

The rearrangement joins TRBV11-2 to TRBJ2-2; 7 nucleotides match TRBD1. V lost 6 bases to trimming and J lost 5 bases; unmatched junction nucleotides: 15. Germline V CDR1 and CDR2: SGHAT, FQNNGV. CDR3 size: 17 residues. The CDR3 here is CASSSLRQGRATGELFF. Written as DNA, the CDR3 is TGTGCCAGCAGTTCTTTAAGACAGGGTAGAGCGACCGGGGAGCTGTTTTTT.

The V call is TRBV6-4, the J call TRBJ2-1; D assignment may be TRBD1 or TRBD2 (5 bases each). Trimming pared 0 bases from V and 2 bases from J, leaving 8 bases between. Germline V gene sequence: CDR1 MRHNA, CDR2 SNTAGT. CDR3 length: 15 residues. In nucleotides, the CDR3 is TGTGCCAGCAGTGACTCGGGACCACCCTACAATGAGCAGTTCTTC. Protein sequence: CASSDSGPPYNEQFF.

The genes are TRBV27 and TRBJ2-7; 9 bases are shared with TRBD2. The length of the CDR3 is 15 residues. V was pared by 3 bases and J by 5 bases, with 8 bases of the junction left unmatched. The V gene's germline CDR1 is MNHEY and CDR2 SMNVEV (reference sequence). This chain's CDR3 is CASSFSWTSAHEQYF. The CDR3 coding sequence is TGTGCCAGCAGTTTTTCATGGACTAGCGCGCACGAGCAGTACTTC.

The rearrangement links TRBV6-1 to TRBJ2-2; D is unclear. Germline V CDR1 and CDR2: MNHNS, SASEGT. V was cut by 8 bases and J by 3 bases, with 10 bases left in between. This CDR3 has 13 residues. The CDR3 sequence is CASLRWDTGELFF. Written as DNA, the CDR3 is TGTGCCAGCCTCCGGTGGGACACCGGGGAGCTGTTTTTT.

The CDR3: CASSQDLLDRGHAPLHF. The CDR3 DNA reads as TGCGCCAGCAGCCAAGATCTTTTGGACAGGGGGCATGCACCCCTCCACTTT. This chain connects TRBV4-3 to TRBJ1-6; 11 nucleotides align to TRBD1. With V trimmed by 0 bases and J by 11 bases, 9 bases remained unmatched. Germline V gives CDR1 LGHNA, CDR2 YSLEER. There are 17 residues in the CDR3.

The rearrangement joins TRBV7-6 to TRBJ1-5; D call uncertain. Germline V gene lookup returns CDR1 SGHVS and CDR2 FNYEAQ. Deletions cut 6 bases from V and 1 base from J, with 10 bases between. The CDR3 extends over 14 amino acids. The CDR3 reads CASRNLKSNQPQHF. Here the CDR3 DNA reads TGTGCCAGCAGAAACTTAAAAAGCAATCAGCCCCAGCATTTT.

CDR3 in amino acids: CASSQDPYQETQYF. The DNA of the CDR3 is TGCGCCAGCAGCCAAGATCCGTACCAAGAGACCCAGTACTTC. The gene calls are TRBV4-1 and TRBJ2-5, with D uncertain. This CDR3 has 14 residues. Looked up from germline, CDR1 is MGHRA and CDR2 is YSYEKL. Trimming took 0 bases from V and 0 from J, leaving 5 bases between them.

The rearrangement uses TRBV7-9 and TRBJ2-1, with 8 bases lining up with TRBD2. The CDR3 consists of 13 residues. Trimming at V came to 5 bases and at J to 4 bases, leaving 1 base not matched to a gene. Germline CDR1 and CDR2: SEHNR and FQNEAQ (reference sequence). CDR3 region: CASSRGGYNEQFF. CDR3 bases: TGTGCCAGCAGCCGCGGGGGGTACAATGAGCAGTTCTTC.

The rearrangement uses TRBV27 and TRBJ1-6; the D gene is possibly TRBD1 (6 bases). The CDR3 spans 17 residues. Looked up from germline, CDR1 is MNHEY and CDR2 is SMNVEV (reference sequence). V was cut by 5 bases and J by 7 bases, with 21 bases left in between. The CDR3 DNA is TGTGCCAGCAGTGCAACTTGGGGGCGACCGATGAATTCACCCCTCCACTTT. As protein: CASSATWGRPMNSPLHF.

The gene calls are TRBV7-8 and TRBJ1-1; D call uncertain. The CDR3 is 12 amino acids. V was cut by 3 bases and J by 3 bases, with 5 bases left in between. The germline V gene has CDR1 SGHVS and CDR2 FQNEAQ. This CDR3 is CASSFADTEAFF. Here the CDR3 DNA reads TGTGCCAGCAGCTTCGCAGACACTGAAGCTTTCTTT.

The genes are TRBV7-9 and TRBJ2-7; unclear D gene. The CDR3 runs to 11 residues. Germline CDR1 reads SEHNR; CDR2 reads FQNEAQ (reference sequence). The V end lost 4 bases, the J end lost 2 bases, and 3 bases lay between the germline ends. The CDR3 reads CASSSTYEQYF. The CDR3 nucleotides are TGTGCCAGCAGCTCAACCTACGAGCAGTACTTC.

This chain joins TRBV6-5 and TRBJ2-3, with D tentatively TRBD1 or TRBD2 (5 bases each). CDR1 and CDR2 (germline): MNHEY, SVGAGI. CDR3 length: 14 residues. V lost 2 bases and J lost 2, with 8 bases in between. The DNA for the CDR3 is TGTGCCAGCAGTTACGGGGGTTCCACAGATACGCAGTATTTT. Protein product: CASSYGGSTDTQYF.

The rearrangement joins TRBV5-1 to TRBJ2-3, with D possibly being TRBD2 (9 bases). The CDR3 totals 22 residues. Between the trimmed V and J ends, which lost 2 bases and 4 bases, there was a span of 35 bases. Germline loops: CDR1 SGHRS, CDR2 YFSETQ. DNA of the CDR3: TGCGCCAGCAGCTTAGCAGGGGGCGCAAAGAAGCGGGGGGCCAGGGGAGCAGATACGCAGTATTTT. This encodes CASSLAGGAKKRGARGADTQYF.

This chain uses TRBV4-3 with TRBJ1-4, with 8 bases matching TRBD1. V was clipped by 2 bases and J by 7 bases; unmatched bases: 6. The CDR3 is made up of 15 amino acids. The germline CDR1 and CDR2 sequences are LGHNA and YSLEER. The CDR3 loop reads CASSQTGGIGEKLFF. Written as DNA, the CDR3 is TGCGCCAGCAGCCAAACAGGGGGGATTGGTGAAAAACTGTTTTTT.

The J gene is TRBJ2-7, the V gene TRBV12-5; D remains ambiguous. Deletions cut 1 base from V and 3 bases from J, with 19 bases between. CDR1 and CDR2 from the germline V gene are LGHNT and FRNRAP. This CDR3 is 17 amino acids long. CDR3 in amino acids: CASGLEAVTDNSYEQYF. The CDR3 DNA follows: TGTGCTAGTGGTTTGGAAGCAGTTACAGATAACAGCTACGAGCAGTACTTC.

The chain links TRBV7-9 to TRBJ2-1; 8 bases are a match to TRBD2. This CDR3 has 16 residues. CDR1 SEHNR and CDR2 FQNEAQ come from the germline V gene (reference sequence). Trimming at V came to 4 bases and at J to 8 bases, leaving 13 bases not matched to a gene. Here the CDR3 reads CASSSLVAGGLHEQFF. The CDR3 bases are TGTGCCAGCAGCTCCCTCGTGGCGGGGGGCCTCCATGAGCAGTTCTTC.

The gene calls are TRBV4-3 and TRBJ1-2, with 9 bases that match TRBD1. J was trimmed by 6 bases and V by 0 bases; bases with no gene match: 5. Germline CDR1 is LGHNA and CDR2 is YSLEER. The CDR3 covers 15 residues. DNA of the CDR3: TGCGCCAGCAGCCAAGATAGCGGGACAGGGCATGGCTACACCTTC. Translating it yields CASSQDSGTGHGYTF.

V gene TRBV9 combines with J gene TRBJ2-1, with 10 bases lining up with TRBD2. V lost 4 bases, J lost 7 bases, and 8 bases stayed unmatched. The germline V gene has CDR1 SGDLS and CDR2 YYNGEE. This CDR3 is built from 15 residues. CDR3 DNA: TGTGCCAGCAGCAACGGAGAGCGGGGGGGGAATGAGCAGTTCTTC. The encoded protein is CASSNGERGGNEQFF. The variable domain in full, completed from reference TRBV9 and TRBJ2-1, reads DSGVTQTPKHLITATGQRVTLRCSPRSGDLSVYWYQQSLDQGLQFLIQYYNGEERAKGNILERFSAQQFPDLHSELNLSSLELGDSALYFCASSNGERGGNEQFFGPGTRLTVL.

This chain connects TRBV27 to TRBJ2-3, with D maybe TRBD1 (6 bases). CDR1 is MNHEY, CDR2 SMNVEV, per germline (reference sequence). Trimming shortened V by 6 bases and J by 0 bases, and 13 bases separated the two germline ends. The CDR3 extends over 15 amino acids. CDR3: CASRTQGPSTDTQYF. The CDR3 nucleotides are TGTGCCAGCAGAACACAGGGACCAAGCACAGATACGCAGTATTTT.

The gene calls are TRBV7-9 and TRBJ2-3; TRBD2 aligns across 14 bases. Trimming removed 7 bases from V and 6 bases from J; junction bases left unmatched: 6. The CDR3 is 15 residues long. CDR1 is SEHNR and CDR2 is FQNEAQ in the germline V gene (reference sequence). The CDR3 sequence is CASKGLAGDSDTQYF. The CDR3 DNA sequence: TGTGCCAGCAAGGGACTAGCGGGGGACTCTGATACGCAGTATTTT.

The V and J genes are TRBV14 and TRBJ1-1; D is unresolved. This CDR3 region has 15 residues. V lost 2 bases and J 4 bases, leaving 14 bases between the germline ends. Germline-derived CDR1 and CDR2 are SGHDN and FVKESK. Here the CDR3 DNA reads TGTGCCAGCAGCCAATGGCCCGGTTATTTCACTGAAGCTTTCTTT. Its translation: CASSQWPGYFTEAFF. Using reference TRBV14 and TRBJ1-1 for the parts outside the CDR3, the full variable domain is EAGVTQFPSHSVIEKGQTVTLRCDPISGHDNLYWYRRVMGKEIKFLLHFVKESKQDESGMPNNRFLAERTGGTYSTLKVQPAELEDSGVYFCASSQWPGYFTEAFFGQGTRLTVV.

This rearrangement joins TRBV19 to TRBJ2-1; 14 bases are a match to TRBD2. The trim removed 3 bases at V and 15 bases at J, leaving 10 bases unmatched. This CDR3 comprises 15 residues. From germline, CDR1 is LNHDA and CDR2 SQIVND (reference sequence). This CDR3 is CASSIGLAGGVPLFF. CDR3 coding DNA: TGTGCCAGTAGTATCGGACTAGCGGGGGGTGTCCCCTTGTTCTTC.

The rearrangement joins TRBV7-9 to TRBJ1-2; the D is unclear. Per germline, CDR1 SEHNR and CDR2 FQNEAQ (reference sequence). The CDR3 is made up of 17 amino acids. V shed 3 bases and J shed 3 bases, with 20 bases lying between them. CDR3 loop: CASSLSIRESPYYGYTF. In DNA, the CDR3 is TGTGCCAGCAGCTTGAGTATACGGGAAAGCCCGTACTATGGCTACACCTTC.

CDR3 nucleotide sequence: TGTGCCAGCAGCCAAGACCGGAAGGTCCGGGTAAGATGTCGGCCCCAGCATTTT. Its translation is CASSQDRKVRVRCRPQHF. The chain combines TRBV4-2 with TRBJ1-5; D not resolved. Trimming shortened V by 0 bases and J by 9 bases, and 24 bases separated the two germline ends. The CDR3 covers 18 residues. Germline-derived CDR1 and CDR2 are LGHNA and YNFKEQ.

This chain joins TRBV25-1 and TRBJ2-1; 10 bases fit TRBD1. Trimming cost V 1 base and J 7 bases; bases outside gene matches: 1. Germline V gene data show CDR1 as MGHDK and CDR2 as SYGVNS. CDR3 length: 14 residues. The DNA for the CDR3 is TGTGCCAGCAGTGAATGGGGACAGGGGAATGAGCAGTTCTTC. It specifies CASSEWGQGNEQFF.

This chain connects TRBV4-3 to TRBJ2-7, with 10 bases that match TRBD1. Germline V lookup: CDR1 LGHNA, CDR2 YSLEER. V lost 4 bases, J lost 2 bases, and 8 bases stayed unmatched. This CDR3 has 16 residues. CDR3 loop: CASSPSSGTGAYEQYF. The CDR3 coding sequence is TGCGCCAGCAGCCCTAGCTCCGGGACAGGGGCCTACGAGCAGTACTTC.

The chain has TRBV7-3 and TRBJ2-3; TRBD2 aligns across 10 bases. The germline V gene encodes CDR1 SGHTA and CDR2 FQGTGA. V lost 3 bases, J lost 4 bases, and 4 bases stayed unmatched. The CDR3 covers 15 residues. CDR3 in amino acids: CASSLSGGDADTQYF. For the CDR3, the DNA is TGTGCCAGCAGCTTGAGCGGGGGGGACGCAGATACGCAGTATTTT.

CDR3 sequence reads: CATTAKTGDFMNTEAFF. The CDR3 coding sequence is TGTGCCACCACCGCCAAAACAGGGGACTTCATGAACACTGAAGCTTTCTTT. This rearrangement joins TRBV15 to TRBJ1-1; 7 nucleotides match TRBD1. The CDR3 totals 17 residues. From germline, CDR1 is LNHNV and CDR2 YYDKDF (reference sequence). The ends lost 7 bases at V and 0 bases at J; junction bases unmatched: 14.

This sequence joins TRBV19 and TRBJ2-5, with D perhaps matching TRBD1 or TRBD2 (5 bases each). Germline CDR1 is LNHDA and CDR2 is SQIVND (reference sequence). V gave up 4 bases and J gave up 5 bases, with 11 bases separating them. CDR3 size: 13 residues. CDR3 region: CASSTSWGETQYF. CDR3 in DNA: TGTGCCAGTAGTACAAGTTGGGGGGAGACCCAGTACTTC.